The 21 T cell receptor beta chains in this list originate from one sample, sequenced in a study of CD8+CD57+ T cells in acquired aplastic anemia. The TCR beta profiling, which covered VDJ combination and CDR3 sequence, was carried out using genomic DNA as the template. TCRdb fed the reads into MiXCR, producing one record per CDR3 protein. Among a few hundred thousand distinct CDR3 sequences, almost 35% were seen once, and the ten largest hold more than 0.95%. The sequenced sample consisted of sorted CD4+, CD8+, or CD8+CD57+ T cells (not recorded which) from PBMCs. The receptors derive from a human donor in good health, serving as a control.

The CDR3 DNA reads TGCGCCAGCAGCTTGGGCCCCCCGTCTCGGGCCCAAGAGACCCAGTACTTC. Translated: CASSLGPPSRAQETQYF. The chain links TRBV5-1 to TRBJ2-5; D not resolved. CDR1 and CDR2 from the germline V gene are SGHRS and YFSETQ. V was clipped by 0 bases and J by 1 base, with 16 bases between them. The CDR3 sequence is 17 residues long. The full variable domain, its missing parts supplied by reference TRBV5-1 and TRBJ2-5, is KAGVTQTPRYLIKTRGQQVTLSCSPISGHRSVSWYQQTPGQGLQFLFEYFSETQRNKGNFPGRFSGRQFSNSRSEMNVSTLELGDSALYLCASSLGPPSRAQETQYFGPGTRLLVL.

This clonotype was observed a handful of times. This could be a read error, since a much larger clone is one nucleotide away. The rearrangement joins TRBV20-1 to TRBJ2-1; 7 bases are shared with TRBD1. CDR3 length: 13 amino acids. From germline, CDR1 is DFQATT and CDR2 SNEGSKA (reference sequence). The CDR3 sequence: CSAKTGTPNEQLF. CDR3 sequence (DNA): TGCAGTGCCAAGACAGGGACCCCCAATGAGCAGCTCTTC.

In this sample, this clonotype turned up many times. The chain joins TRBV19 to TRBJ1-2; the match to TRBD1 covers 10 bases. With 6 bases clipped from V and 0 bases from J, the junction kept 1 base outside the gene matches. Germline V gene data show CDR1 as LNHDA and CDR2 as SQIVND (reference sequence). The CDR3 extends over 14 amino acids. CDR3 nucleotides: TGTGCCAGTAGGGGACAGGGGACTAACTATGGCTACACCTTC. Residues: CASRGQGTNYGYTF.

This clonotype has just a few counts. V gene TRBV19 combines with J gene TRBJ2-1; 10 bases align to TRBD2. This CDR3 is built from 19 residues. The trim removed 5 bases at V and 0 bases at J, leaving 13 bases unmatched. Germline-derived CDR1 and CDR2 are LNHDA and SQIVND (reference sequence). The CDR3 protein is CASSHPGLAVHTSYNEQFF. CDR3 nucleotides: TGTGCCAGTAGTCACCCTGGACTAGCGGTTCATACCTCCTACAATGAGCAGTTCTTC.

This rearrangement joins TRBV20-1 to TRBJ1-1, with 8 bases aligning to TRBD1. Germline V gene data show CDR1 as DFQATT and CDR2 as SNEGSKA (reference sequence). The CDR3 has 15 residues. Trimming at V came to 0 bases and at J to 0 bases, leaving 3 bases not matched to a gene. The CDR3 bases are TGCAGTGCTAGAGACCAGACAGGGGTGAACACTGAAGCTTTCTTT. Translating gives CSARDQTGVNTEAFF.

This clonotype occurred many times. This chain joins TRBV3-1 and TRBJ1-6; TRBD1 might be the D (6 bases). From germline, CDR1 is LGHDT and CDR2 YNNKEL (reference sequence). The CDR3 extends over 13 amino acids. Trimming left V 4 bases short and J 7 bases short, with 8 bases between. The CDR3 is CASSLTGNSPLHF. CDR3 in DNA: TGTGCCAGCAGCCTTACAGGGAATTCACCCCTCCACTTT.

This clonotype was seen a few times. The chain's CDR3 is CASSLDGFNTDTQYF. The CDR3 nucleotides read TGCGCCAGCAGCTTGGATGGCTTTAACACAGATACGCAGTATTTT. The J gene is TRBJ2-3, the V gene TRBV5-1; D not resolved. The V gene's germline CDR1 is SGHRS and CDR2 YFSETQ. CDR3 length equals 15 residues. V shed 0 bases and J shed 2 bases, with 10 bases lying between them.

V usage is TRBV15 and J usage is TRBJ2-7; 14 bases are shared with TRBD2. The length of the CDR3 is 17 residues. Germline V lookup: CDR1 LNHNV, CDR2 YYDKDF (reference sequence). Trimming cost V 4 bases and J 2 bases; bases outside gene matches: 7. The chain's CDR3 is CATSIRTSGGPPYEQYF. CDR3 coding DNA: TGTGCCACCAGCATCCGGACTAGCGGGGGGCCACCCTACGAGCAGTACTTC. Filled out from reference TRBV15 and TRBJ2-7, the complete variable domain reads DAMVIQNPRYQVTQFGKPVTLSCSQTLNHNVMYWYQQKSSQAPKLLFHYYDKDFNNEADTPDNFQSRRPNTSFCFLDIRSPGLGDTAMYLCATSIRTSGGPPYEQYFGPGTRLTVT.

This clonotype was counted a few times. A read error is likely, as this CDR3 ends without the conserved phenylalanine or tryptophan. This chain connects TRBV25-1 to TRBJ2-7; a weak D match, TRBD2 (7 bases). CDR1 and CDR2 from the germline V gene are MGHDK and SYGVNS. V lost 9 bases and J lost 2, with 23 bases in between. The CDR3 totals 16 residues. The CDR3 nucleotides read TGTGCCAGTAGTATCGCAGGGGCGGGGGCCACCTACGAGCAGTACTCC. This translates into CASSIAGAGATYEQYS.

This chain uses TRBV5-1 with TRBJ1-1; D gene unclear. Trimming took off 6 bases at V and 0 bases at J, with 9 bases between the two ends. Germline CDR1 SGHRS, CDR2 YFSETQ. The CDR3 is made up of 13 amino acids. CDR3 sequence (DNA): TGCGCCAGCATACGGAGCATGAACACTGAAGCTTTCTTT. Protein sequence: CASIRSMNTEAFF.

V usage is TRBV30 and J usage is TRBJ1-1; no clear D. The CDR3 has 11 residues. The germline CDR1 and CDR2 sequences are GTSNPN and SVGIG (reference sequence). Trimming left V 7 bases short and J 1 base short, with 7 bases between. The CDR3 spells CAYQWNTEAFF. The CDR3 nucleotides are TGTGCCTACCAGTGGAACACTGAAGCTTTCTTT.

With regard to this clonotype: A much larger clone differs from this one at a single base, so this may be a read error. The missing conserved phenylalanine or tryptophan at the end of this CDR3 makes a read error likely. V gene TRBV20-1 combines with J gene TRBJ2-7, with 7 positions matching TRBD2. Trimming cost V 2 bases and J 1 base; bases outside gene matches: 8. The CDR3 consists of 15 residues. Germline V gene lookup returns CDR1 DFQATT and CDR2 SNEGSKA (reference sequence). The CDR3 sequence: CSARFRGRGSYEQYL. CDR3 nucleotides: TGCAGTGCTAGATTCCGCGGGAGAGGTTCCTACGAGCAGTACCTC.

This clonotype has a handful of counts. Germline and junction disagree at one end, which may indicate a read error. The CDR3 is CASDLFVQSEAFF. CDR3 coding DNA: TGTGCTAGTGATTTGTTCGTCCAAAGCGAAGCTTTCTTT. The genes are TRBV12-5 and TRBJ1-1; D gene ambiguous. In germline, CDR1 is LGHNT, CDR2 FRNRAP. The CDR3 has 13 amino acids. Using reference TRBV12-5 and TRBJ1-1 for the parts outside the CDR3, the full variable domain is DARVTQTPRHKVTEMGQEVTMRCQPILGHNTVFWYRQTMMQGLELLAYFRNRAPLDDSGMPKDRFSAEMPDATLATLKIQPSEPRDSAVYFCASDLFVQSEAFFGQGTRLTVV.

This chain's CDR3 is CATSREGGAGGYTF. CDR3 sequence (DNA): TGTGCCACCAGCAGAGAGGGGGGGGCGGGTGGCTACACCTTC. This rearrangement joins TRBV15 to TRBJ1-2, with D possibly being TRBD1 (6 bases). Trimming removed 0 bases at V and 7 bases at J, with 12 bases between. The CDR3 is made up of 14 amino acids. Looked up from germline, CDR1 is LNHNV and CDR2 is YYDKDF (reference sequence).

There are many counts of this clonotype. The chain uses TRBV6-1 and TRBJ1-2; maybe TRBD1 (5 bases). V was shortened by 6 bases and J by 1 base, with 12 bases between the two germline ends. CDR1 and CDR2 (germline): MNHNS, SASEGT. This CDR3 comprises 14 residues. This CDR3 reads CASSRDSINYGYTF. The CDR3 region has the DNA TGTGCCAGCAGCCGCGACAGCATTAACTATGGCTACACCTTC.

In its sample, this clonotype was seen many times. The J gene is TRBJ1-2, the V gene TRBV20-1; the D gene is possibly TRBD1 (6 bases). Germline CDR1 and CDR2: DFQATT and SNEGSKA (reference sequence). Trimming took 6 bases from V and 4 from J, leaving 18 bases between them. The CDR3 contains 14 residues. In DNA, the CDR3 is TGCAGTGCCGCCTTGGACCTGGGGGCCTATGGCTACACCTTC. It codes for CSAALDLGAYGYTF.

This clonotype has at least ten counts. The V call is TRBV7-9, the J call TRBJ1-4; tentative D call: TRBD1 (5 bases). V was pared by 1 base and J by 3 bases, with 6 bases between. This CDR3 has 14 amino acids. Germline V lookup: CDR1 SEHNR, CDR2 FQNEAQ (reference sequence). CDR3 in amino acids: CASSLDRPNEKLFF. CDR3 nucleotide sequence: TGTGCCAGCAGCTTAGACAGGCCTAATGAAAAACTGTTTTTT.

This clonotype has a count of ten or more. The V call is TRBV2, the J call TRBJ2-5; D is uncertain. The CDR3 is 12 amino acids. Germline V CDR1 and CDR2: SNHLY, FYNNEI. V was pared by 2 bases and J by 5 bases, with 6 bases between. CDR3 coding DNA: TGTGCCAGCAGTGAACTTGGGGAGACCCAGTACTTC. This sequence encodes CASSELGETQYF. Looking up the rest from reference TRBV2 and TRBJ2-5 gives the full variable domain: EPEVTQTPSHQVTQMGQEVILRCVPISNHLYFYWYRQILGQKVEFLVSFYNNEISEKSEIFDDQFSVERPDGSNFTLKIRSTKLEDSAMYFCASSELGETQYFGPGTRLLVL.

CDR3 region: CASSQARSGYGYTF. CDR3 coding DNA: TGCGCCAGCAGCCAAGCAAGGTCAGGGTATGGCTACACCTTC. The genes are TRBV4-1 and TRBJ1-2, with a weak D call TRBD1 (5 bases). The V end was cut by 1 base, the J end by 5 bases, with 11 bases between. CDR3 length: 14 amino acids. CDR1 and CDR2 from the germline V gene are MGHRA and YSYEKL.

About this clonotype itself: One base away lies a much larger clone, so this may be a sequencing read error. This chain links TRBV20-1 with TRBJ1-2; tentatively, D is TRBD1 (6 bases). This CDR3 contains 14 residues. Trimming pared 6 bases from V and 7 bases from J, leaving 21 bases between. Germline V gives CDR1 DFQATT, CDR2 SNEGSKA (reference sequence). CDR3 sequence (DNA): TGCAGTGCAAAAAAGGGGGGGGCTGTGGGTGGCTACACCTTC. This gives the protein CSAKKGGAVGGYTF.

This clonotype was recorded at least ten times. The chain combines TRBV24-1 with TRBJ2-1; 10 bases match TRBD1. The CDR3 consists of 16 residues. V was pared by 4 bases and J by 8 bases, with 10 bases of the junction left unmatched. CDR1 is KGHDR and CDR2 is SFDVKD in the germline V gene. The CDR3 sequence is CATSDEAGQGHDEQFF. CDR3 nucleotides: TGTGCCACCAGTGACGAGGCGGGACAGGGGCATGATGAGCAGTTCTTC.